Shown below are 2 T cell receptor beta chains from a single sample sequenced in a study of identical twins. TCRdb re-analysed the 5' RACE reads in MiXCR, keeping a single row per CDR3 protein. The sample has approximately 280,000 distinct CDR3 sequences; 8% to 9% are singletons. The same sample was also studied in work on yellow fever vaccine responses in identical twins.

Sequencing input: memory (CD45RO+) T cells sorted from blood. The receptors come from a woman younger than 30 in good health.

This clonotype was detected a few times. The chain links TRBV7-9 to TRBJ1-4; no reliable D call. Trimming removed 7 bases at V and 8 bases at J, with 8 bases between. Germline CDR1 is SEHNR and CDR2 is FQNEAQ (reference sequence). This CDR3 spans 11 amino acids. The CDR3 DNA follows: TGTGCCAGCAATGGGTTCGAAAAACTGTTTTTT. Protein sequence: CASNGFEKLFF.

This clonotype was recorded many times. This chain links TRBV24-1 with TRBJ1-2; TRBD1 aligns across 7 bases. The V gene's germline CDR1 is KGHDR and CDR2 SFDVKD. This CDR3 contains 13 residues. The V and J ends lost 10 bases and 2 bases, in that order; junction bases with no gene match: 6. CDR3 amino acids: CATSRGRNYGYTF. As DNA, the CDR3 is TGTGCCACGTCGAGGGGGCGAAACTATGGCTACACCTTC.